Shown below are 2 T cell receptor beta chains from a single sample sequenced in a study of T cell clonality in common variable immunodeficiency. Produced via immunoSEQ multiplex PCR; TCRdb's table is partial and in-frame only. The sample yields tens of thousands of clones, without any singletons. Material: peripheral blood mononuclear cells. All receptors derive from a person aged 18 to 75 in good health.

With respect to this clone: The CDR3 is cut off 3 residues early in the read; its end comes from the germline J gene. The V call is TRBV7-9, the J call TRBJ1-1, with D tentatively TRBD1 (5 bases). Trimming removed 5 bases from V and 3 bases from J, with 10 bases in between. The CDR3 loop spans 13 amino acids. Germline lookup yields CDR1 SEHNR and CDR2 FQNEAQ (reference sequence). The CDR3 spells CASSPEGYTEAFF. Incomplete CDR3 DNA: TGTGCCAGCAGCCCCGAGGGGTACACTGAA.

This clone was observed many times. The read terminates 3 residues ahead of where the CDR3 ends, so the germline J gene completes it. The V gene is TRBV29-1, the J gene TRBJ2-5, with D tentatively TRBD2 (5 bases). The CDR3 contains 11 residues. The germline V gene has CDR1 SQVTM and CDR2 ANQGSEA. V lost 8 bases to trimming and J lost 5 bases, with 12 bases between them. CDR3 DNA, as far as it was read: TGCAGCCCCGGGGTTGGGGAGACC. Residues: CSPGVGET. The CDR3 as a whole reads CSPGVGETQYF.